The 31 T cell receptor beta chains below all came from one sample that was sequenced in a study of molecular identifiers for immune sequencing clone quantification. TCRdb processed the PCR reads anew with MiXCR; each CDR3 protein has one entry. Altogether about 320,000 distinct CDR3 sequences are present, about 20% being singletons, with the ten largest covering about 0.79%. The sequenced sample was naive CD8+ T cells from blood, with Jurkat cell RNA spiked in. Sample subset: FACS-sorted CD8+CD4-CCR7+CD45RA+ naive T cells. The receptors come from a human donor in good health. Some libraries in this study had Jurkat cell RNA spiked in.

Written as DNA, the CDR3 is TGTGCCAGCAGCTTAGGGGGGGGGACTGCTAATGAAAAACTGTTTTTT. It yields the protein CASSLGGGTANEKLFF. The rearrangement uses TRBV7-9 and TRBJ1-4; the D gene is possibly TRBD1 (5 bases). Germline V gene lookup returns CDR1 SEHNR and CDR2 FQNEAQ (reference sequence). V lost 1 base, J lost 3 bases, and 12 bases lay in between. The CDR3 is made up of 16 amino acids.

This clonotype was counted at least ten times. This rearrangement joins TRBV6-5 to TRBJ1-2; TRBD1 agrees at 7 bases. The CDR3 totals 13 residues. Losses at the gene ends were 11 bases for V and 4 bases for J; bases not matched to a gene: 10. Germline CDR1 and CDR2: MNHEY and SVGAGI. CDR3 coding DNA: TGTGCCGCAACCGCGGGACAGAGCTATGGCTACACCTTC. Residues: CAATAGQSYGYTF.

This clonotype was recorded many times. V usage is TRBV7-9 and J usage is TRBJ1-2; a possible D gene is TRBD1 (6 bases). V lost 0 bases and J 4 bases, leaving 12 bases between the germline ends. This CDR3 comprises 15 residues. CDR1 and CDR2 (germline): SEHNR, FQNEAQ (reference sequence). This CDR3 is CASSLADSRFYGYTF. The CDR3 coding sequence is TGTGCCAGCAGCTTAGCGGACAGTCGCTTCTATGGCTACACCTTC.

With regard to this clonotype: This may come from a read error, since a much larger clone is one base off. The chain is built from TRBV7-9 and TRBJ1-4, with D unresolved. The CDR3 has 15 residues. Germline values: CDR1 SEHNR, CDR2 FQNEAQ (reference sequence). The CDR3 loop is CASSNLDGLNEILFF. The CDR3 nucleotides are TGTGCCAGCAGCAATCTTGACGGACTTAATGAAATACTGTTTTTT.

This clonotype was picked up a small number of times. At one end the junction does not follow the germline gene, possibly because of a read error. The V gene is TRBV4-3, the J gene TRBJ2-5; maybe TRBD2 (6 bases). Germline CDR1 LGHNA, CDR2 YSLEER. The CDR3 is made up of 15 amino acids. The CDR3 sequence: CAGSQGAISGETQYF. The CDR3 nucleotides are TGCGCCGGCAGCCAAGGTGCGATTAGCGGTGAGACCCAGTACTTC.

At least ten counts were recorded for this clonotype. The CDR3 loop reads CASSSTGTRDSYEQYF. For the CDR3, the DNA is TGTGCCAGTAGTTCGACCGGGACTAGAGATTCCTACGAGCAGTACTTC. The chain links TRBV19 to TRBJ2-7; 8 nucleotides line up with TRBD2. CDR1 and CDR2 (germline): LNHDA, SQIVND (reference sequence). With 5 bases clipped from V and 1 base from J, the junction kept 10 bases outside the gene matches. The CDR3 is 16 residues long. Filled out from reference TRBV19 and TRBJ2-7, the complete variable domain reads DGGITQSPKYLFRKEGQNVTLSCEQNLNHDAMYWYRQDPGQGLRLIYYSQIVNDFQKGDIAEGYSVSREKKESFPLTVTSAQKNPTAFYLCASSSTGTRDSYEQYFGPGTRLTVT.

This clonotype was counted ten times or more. This sequence joins TRBV28 and TRBJ2-1; D may be TRBD1 (6 bases). V was cut by 2 bases and J by 2 bases, with 16 bases left in between. CDR1 and CDR2 (germline): MDHEN, SYDVKM. The CDR3 totals 17 residues. This CDR3 is CASSLTGQTIPYNEQFF. In nucleotides, the CDR3 is TGTGCCAGCAGTTTAACAGGGCAGACGATCCCCTACAATGAGCAGTTCTTC.

In this sample, this clonotype turned up many times. The genes are TRBV6-4 and TRBJ1-4; TRBD1 agrees at 7 bases. V shed 9 bases, J shed 5 bases, and the junction held 9 bases outside the gene matches. Looked up from germline, CDR1 is MRHNA and CDR2 is SNTAGT. CDR3 length: 14 residues. The CDR3 loop is CARSVGQRNEKLFF. In DNA form, the CDR3 reads TGTGCCAGGTCAGTGGGACAGAGGAATGAAAAACTGTTTTTT.

Remarks on this clonotype: This sequence may be a read error, since a much larger clone differs from it by one base. No conserved phenylalanine or tryptophan ends this CDR3, so it is likely a read error. The chain carries TRBV24-1 and TRBJ2-2, with a tentative D call TRBD2 (5 bases). Germline CDR1 and CDR2: KGHDR and SFDVKD. The CDR3 runs 16 residues. The germline V and J ends were trimmed by 1 base and 2 bases, with 10 bases remaining between them. CDR3 amino acids: CATSDFTRTNTGELFY. CDR3 nucleotide sequence: TGTGCCACCAGTGATTTCACCAGGACTAACACCGGGGAGCTGTTTTAT.

V usage is TRBV7-9 and J usage is TRBJ2-7; 10 bases agree with TRBD2. CDR3 size: 15 residues. V lost 4 bases, J lost 2 bases, and 5 bases stayed unmatched. From germline, CDR1 is SEHNR and CDR2 FQNEAQ (reference sequence). The CDR3 loop reads CASSSTGLATYEQYF. CDR3 nucleotide sequence: TGTGCCAGCAGCTCTACGGGACTAGCGACCTACGAGCAGTACTTC.

A word on this clonotype: This sequence may be a read error, since a much larger clone differs from it by one base. This chain joins TRBV7-9 and TRBJ2-7; 9 nucleotides agree with TRBD1. This CDR3 is built from 17 residues. Germline-derived CDR1 and CDR2 are SEHNR and FQNEAQ (reference sequence). The CDR3 loop reads CASRPGGTGLDPYERYF. CDR3 DNA: TGTGCCAGCAGACCGGGCGGGACAGGGCTAGACCCCTACGAGCGGTACTTC.

The CDR3 coding sequence is TGTGCCAGCAGCCCCCAAGACAGCCACACAGATACGCAGTATTTT. As protein: CASSPQDSHTDTQYF. The J gene is TRBJ2-3, the V gene TRBV7-9, with TRBD1 as a possible D gene (5 bases). This CDR3 has 15 amino acids. Trimming took 5 bases from V and 2 from J, leaving 14 bases between them. Germline V gene lookup returns CDR1 SEHNR and CDR2 FQNEAQ (reference sequence).

In this sample, this clonotype turned up many times. The chain couples TRBV7-9 to TRBJ2-7, with a possible D match to TRBD2 (5 bases). Germline V gene sequence: CDR1 SEHNR, CDR2 FQNEAQ (reference sequence). The CDR3 extends over 13 amino acids. V was clipped by 5 bases and J by 3 bases, with 11 bases between them. CDR3 nucleotides: TGTGCCAGCAGCCCTGAGGGCTTCTACGAGCAGTACTTC. This codes for CASSPEGFYEQYF. Filled out from reference TRBV7-9 and TRBJ2-7, the complete variable domain reads DTGVSQNPRHKITKRGQNVTFRCDPISEHNRLYWYRQTLGQGPEFLTYFQNEAQLEKSRLLSDRFSAERPKGSFSTLEIQRTEQGDSAMYLCASSPEGFYEQYFGPGTRLTVT.

The V gene is TRBV10-3, the J gene TRBJ1-4; TRBD1 agrees at 7 bases. The junction had 9 bases not matched to a gene; V was cut back by 0 bases and J by 5 bases. CDR1 is ENHRY and CDR2 is SYGVKD in the germline V gene. The CDR3 extends over 17 amino acids. The DNA for the CDR3 is TGTGCCATCAGTGAGTCGGGAACGACAGGGATAAATGAAAAACTGTTTTTT. It yields the protein CAISESGTTGINEKLFF.

This clonotype showed up many times. This chain connects TRBV7-8 to TRBJ2-2; D ambiguous. The CDR3 has 17 amino acids. The ends were cut back, 5 bases at V and 2 bases at J, with 18 bases in the middle. Germline V gives CDR1 SGHVS, CDR2 FQNEAQ. The CDR3 nucleotides read TGTGCCAGCAGCCCATCACCAGACATACAAAACACCGGGGAGCTGTTTTTT. It codes for CASSPSPDIQNTGELFF.

The sample holds many counts of this clonotype. The genes are TRBV7-2 and TRBJ2-5; D remains ambiguous. The germline gives CDR1 SGHTA, CDR2 FQGNSA. Between the trimmed V and J ends, which lost 3 bases and 4 bases, there was a span of 12 bases. The CDR3 covers 14 residues. This CDR3 reads CASSFGPPGETQYF. The DNA of the CDR3 is TGTGCCAGCAGCTTTGGACCCCCGGGAGAGACCCAGTACTTC.

This clonotype has more than one count but fewer than ten. The chain recombines TRBV18 with TRBJ2-1, with D possibly matching TRBD1 (7 bases). Germline-derived CDR1 and CDR2 are KGHSH and LQKENI. This CDR3 region has 14 residues. The V gene lost 6 bases and the J gene lost 6 bases, with 15 bases spanning the gap. The CDR3 region is CASSSGGTPNEQFF. In nucleotides, the CDR3 is TGTGCCAGCTCGTCAGGGGGGACGCCCAATGAGCAGTTCTTC.

Ten or more counts support this clonotype. V usage is TRBV14 and J usage is TRBJ2-7; D is undetermined. With 4 bases removed from V and 6 bases from J, the gap between germline ends came to 10 bases. Looked up from germline, CDR1 is SGHDN and CDR2 is FVKESK. This CDR3 has 12 residues. CDR3 in amino acids: CASSPLKCEQYF. The CDR3 nucleotides read TGTGCCAGCAGCCCATTGAAGTGCGAGCAGTACTTC.

V is TRBV11-2 and J is TRBJ2-6; 7 bases match TRBD2. The germline V gene encodes CDR1 SGHAT and CDR2 FQNNGV. V dropped 5 bases and J dropped 4; count of bases not matched to a gene: 5. The CDR3 is 15 residues long. CDR3 residues: CASSPTRGGANVLTF. CDR3 nucleotide sequence: TGTGCCAGCAGCCCCACGCGGGGGGGGGCCAACGTCCTGACTTTC.

This clonotype was observed at least ten times. The genes are TRBV29-1 and TRBJ1-3, with D tentatively TRBD1 (5 bases). The CDR3 extends over 15 amino acids. Germline values: CDR1 SQVTM, CDR2 ANQGSEA. Trimming removed 4 bases at V and 2 bases at J, with 15 bases between. CDR3 protein: CSVGWGTDAGNTIYF. The CDR3 DNA is TGCAGCGTTGGTTGGGGGACGGACGCTGGAAACACCATATATTTT.

This clonotype came up many times. The chain employs TRBV15 and TRBJ2-7; TRBD1 is a possible D gene (5 bases). This CDR3 is 15 amino acids long. Trimming stripped 0 bases from V and 5 bases from J, with 14 bases between. The germline CDR1 and CDR2 sequences are LNHNV and YYDKDF (reference sequence). The CDR3 DNA sequence: TGTGCCACCAGCAGAGATCCCATGGCGGACAACGAGCAGTACTTC. It translates to CATSRDPMADNEQYF.

As concerns this clonotype: This may come from a read error, since a much larger clone is one base off. The V call is TRBV27, the J call TRBJ2-3; D may be TRBD1 (6 bases). TRBJ1-5 explains the end of the DNA better; the J call may be wrong. The CDR3 covers 14 residues. Looked up from germline, CDR1 is MNHEY and CDR2 is SMNVEV (reference sequence). In DNA, the CDR3 is TGTGCCAGCAGTTCACAGGGTAACACAGATACGCAGCATTTT. This gives the protein CASSSQGNTDTQHF.

This clonotype was counted ten times or more. The chain joins TRBV5-1 to TRBJ2-5; 8 bases map to TRBD2. This CDR3 comprises 17 residues. V lost 0 bases and J lost 2; bases outside the gene matches: 9. Germline-derived CDR1 and CDR2 are SGHRS and YFSETQ. The CDR3 bases are TGCGCCAGCAGCTTGGACGGCGCGGGAGGTGGGCAAGAGACCCAGTACTTC. Translated, it gives CASSLDGAGGGQETQYF.

This clonotype showed up many times. The rearrangement uses TRBV20-1 and TRBJ1-4, with D uncertain. Germline assignment: CDR1 DFQATT and CDR2 SNEGSKA (reference sequence). V was pared by 3 bases and J by 7 bases, with 12 bases between. This CDR3 has 13 residues. This CDR3 reads CSASKGVSEKLFF. The CDR3 nucleotides are TGCAGTGCTAGTAAAGGAGTTAGTGAAAAACTGTTTTTT.

This clonotype was seen ten or more times. This chain connects TRBV11-2 to TRBJ2-7; D is undetermined. V dropped 5 bases and J dropped 5 bases, with 10 bases sitting between them. The CDR3 runs to 12 residues. Germline loops: CDR1 SGHAT, CDR2 FQNNGV. The CDR3 DNA reads as TGTGCCAGCAGCCCCTTCGCGCACGAGCAGTACTTC. Its translation is CASSPFAHEQYF.

This clonotype occurred many times. This chain uses TRBV29-1 with TRBJ2-7; TRBD2 is a possible D gene (5 bases). The CDR3 is made up of 14 amino acids. Trimming removed 4 bases from V and 2 bases from J, with 15 bases in between. Per the germline V gene, CDR1 is SQVTM and CDR2 is ANQGSEA. For the CDR3, the DNA is TGCAGCGTTGTACCATTTGAGCGGACCTACGAGCAGTACTTC. This gives the protein CSVVPFERTYEQYF.

This clonotype occurred a few times. The chain joins TRBV3-1 to TRBJ2-3; D gene unclear. From germline, CDR1 is LGHDT and CDR2 YNNKEL (reference sequence). With 2 bases removed from V and 0 bases from J, the gap between germline ends came to 9 bases. The CDR3 runs to 15 residues. CDR3 sequence: CASSQWISSTDTQYF. The DNA for the CDR3 is TGTGCCAGCAGCCAATGGATTTCCAGCACAGATACGCAGTATTTT.

This clonotype was seen many times. V usage is TRBV12-3 or TRBV12-4 and J usage is TRBJ2-7; D ambiguous. The CDR3 has 15 amino acids. V was trimmed by 1 base and J by 2 bases, leaving 12 bases between them. This CDR3 reads CASSLGFGQTYEQYF. CDR3 in DNA: TGTGCCAGCAGTTTAGGATTTGGGCAAACCTACGAGCAGTACTTC.

Worth noting for this clonotype: A much larger clone lies a single base off, so this may be a read error. This CDR3 fails to terminate in the conserved phenylalanine or tryptophan, so it likely reflects a read error. This chain connects TRBV9 to TRBJ2-6; 12 nucleotides line up with TRBD1. The CDR3 runs to 16 residues. Germline assignment: CDR1 SGDLS and CDR2 YYNGEE. V dropped 7 bases and J dropped 5; count of bases not matched to a gene: 7. The CDR3 loop is CASGGTGGDWANVLTL. In nucleotides, the CDR3 is TGTGCCAGCGGCGGGACAGGGGGCGATTGGGCCAACGTCCTGACTCTC.

As concerns this clonotype: A single base separates this from a much larger clone, so it may be a read error. This chain connects TRBV29-1 to TRBJ2-3; D perhaps matches TRBD2 (6 bases). The CDR3 has 11 amino acids. Per germline, CDR1 SQVTM and CDR2 ANQGSEA. CDR3 in amino acids: CSVETPAGWCF. For the CDR3, the DNA is TGCAGCGTTGAAACCCCCGCGGGGTGGTGTTTT.

This clonotype was counted ten times or more. The genes are TRBV6-5 and TRBJ2-7, with TRBD2 matching over 8 bases. V gave up 2 bases and J gave up 2 bases; unmatched junction bases: 8. The CDR3 consists of 16 residues. Germline V gene data show CDR1 as MNHEY and CDR2 as SVGAGI. The CDR3 sequence is CASSYQSPGGPYEQYF. The CDR3 DNA reads as TGTGCCAGCAGTTACCAATCCCCGGGAGGGCCCTACGAGCAGTACTTC.